The entry below gives a single T cell receptor beta chain sequence along with its context. The time point denotes: newly diagnosed GD, antithyroid drugs for less than 3 months. The TCR library was prepared using RNA isolated from PBMCs. The TCR beta library used iRepertoire HTBI primers with Arm-PCR amplification of CDR3. TCRdb analysed the multiplex PCR reads with MiXCR anew, one entry per CDR3 protein. The sample shows 350,000 to 450,000 distinct CDR3 sequences, around 16% of them seen only once. This sample is part of a study of regulatory T cells in long-lasting Graves disease. Trimming shortened V by 6 bases and J by 0 bases, and 22 bases separated the two germline ends. Germline V gene lookup returns CDR1 MDHEN and CDR2 SYDVKM. There are 18 residues in the CDR3. This sample also belongs to another study, concerning T cells in Graves' hyperthyroidism and ophthalmopathy. That report adds: Absence of ophthalmopathy progression within 18 months defined stable Graves' hyperthyroidism. Blood samples included most of the expanded thyroid clonotypes exceeding 0.001.

This chain joins TRBV28 and TRBJ2-3, with D hard to call. The sequencing here drew on peripheral blood mononuclear cells (PBMCs), taken at new diagnosis, from a patient treated with antithyroid drugs. This TCR derives from a woman between 40 and 55 years old with Graves disease. CDR3 protein: CASSSGSLASASTDTQYF. CDR3 DNA sequence: TGTGCCAGCAGCTCCGGATCCTTAGCATCAGCTAGCACAGATACGCAGTATTTT.